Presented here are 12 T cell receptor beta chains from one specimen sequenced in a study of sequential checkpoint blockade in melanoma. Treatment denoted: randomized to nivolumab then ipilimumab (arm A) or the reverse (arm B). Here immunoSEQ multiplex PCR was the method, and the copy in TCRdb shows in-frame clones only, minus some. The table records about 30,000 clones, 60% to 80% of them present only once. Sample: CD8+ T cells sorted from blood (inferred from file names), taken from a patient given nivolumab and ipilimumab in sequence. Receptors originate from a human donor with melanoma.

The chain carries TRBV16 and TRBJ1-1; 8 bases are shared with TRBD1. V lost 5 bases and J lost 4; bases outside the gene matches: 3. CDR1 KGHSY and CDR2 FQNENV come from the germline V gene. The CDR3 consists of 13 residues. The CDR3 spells CASSAGGSTEAFF. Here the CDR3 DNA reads TGTGCCAGCAGCGCAGGGGGCTCCACTGAAGCTTTCTTT. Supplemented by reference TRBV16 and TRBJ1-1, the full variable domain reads GEEVAQTPKHLVRGEGQKAKLYCAPIKGHSYVFWYQQVLKNEFKFLISFQNENVFDETGMPKERFSAKCLPNSPCSLEIQATKLEDSAVYFCASSAGGSTEAFFGQGTRLTVV.

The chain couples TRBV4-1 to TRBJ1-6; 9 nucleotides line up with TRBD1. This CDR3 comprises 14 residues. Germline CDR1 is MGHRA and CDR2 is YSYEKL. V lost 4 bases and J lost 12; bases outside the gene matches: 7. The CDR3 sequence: CASSPGQGLLPLHF. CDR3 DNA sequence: TGCGCCAGCAGCCCGGGACAGGGTTTACTACCCCTCCACTTT.

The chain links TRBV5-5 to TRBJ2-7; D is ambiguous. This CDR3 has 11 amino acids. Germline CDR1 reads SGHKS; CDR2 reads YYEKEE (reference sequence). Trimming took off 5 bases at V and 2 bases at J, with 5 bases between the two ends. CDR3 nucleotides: TGTGCCAGCAGGGCGGCCTACGAGCAGTACTTC. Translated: CASRAAYEQYF.

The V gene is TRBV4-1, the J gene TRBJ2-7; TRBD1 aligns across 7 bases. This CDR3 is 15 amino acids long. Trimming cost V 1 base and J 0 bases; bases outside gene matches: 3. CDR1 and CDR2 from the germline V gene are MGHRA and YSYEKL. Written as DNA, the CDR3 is TGCGCCAGCAGCCAAGGGACAGGTGACTCCTACGAGCAGTACTTC. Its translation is CASSQGTGDSYEQYF.

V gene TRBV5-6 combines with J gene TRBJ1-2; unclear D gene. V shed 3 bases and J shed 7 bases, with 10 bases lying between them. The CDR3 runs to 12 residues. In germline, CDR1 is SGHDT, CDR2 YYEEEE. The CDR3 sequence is CASSSSPGGYTF. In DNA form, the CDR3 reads TGTGCCAGCAGCTCCTCACCCGGTGGCTACACCTTC.

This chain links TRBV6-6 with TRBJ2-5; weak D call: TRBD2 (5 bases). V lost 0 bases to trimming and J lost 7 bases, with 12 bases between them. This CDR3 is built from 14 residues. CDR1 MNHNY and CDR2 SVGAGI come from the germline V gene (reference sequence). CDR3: CASSYSDSRGTQYF. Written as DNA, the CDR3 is TGTGCCAGCAGTTACTCGGACTCGCGAGGGACCCAGTACTTC.

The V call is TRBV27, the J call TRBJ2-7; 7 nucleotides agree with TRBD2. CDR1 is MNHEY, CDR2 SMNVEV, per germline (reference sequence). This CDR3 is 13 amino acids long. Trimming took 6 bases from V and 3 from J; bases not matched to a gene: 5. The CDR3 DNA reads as TGTGCCAGCAGAGCGGGGCGAAACTACGAGCAGTACTTC. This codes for CASRAGRNYEQYF.

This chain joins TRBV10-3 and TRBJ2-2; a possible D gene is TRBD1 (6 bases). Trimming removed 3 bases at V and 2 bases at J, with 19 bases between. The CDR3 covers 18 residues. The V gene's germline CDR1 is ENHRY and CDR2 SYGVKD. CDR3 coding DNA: TGTGCCATCAGTGACCCCGCGAGACAGGAGCGAAACACCGGGGAGCTGTTTTTT. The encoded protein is CAISDPARQERNTGELFF.

CDR3 loop: CASSIGAGPNEAFF. The CDR3, as DNA: TGTGCCAGTAGTATAGGGGCGGGTCCTAATGAAGCTTTCTTT. The rearrangement links TRBV19 to TRBJ1-1; no definite D call. The CDR3 consists of 14 residues. The V gene's germline CDR1 is LNHDA and CDR2 SQIVND (reference sequence). Trimming cost V 1 base and J 7 bases, with 13 bases left between them.

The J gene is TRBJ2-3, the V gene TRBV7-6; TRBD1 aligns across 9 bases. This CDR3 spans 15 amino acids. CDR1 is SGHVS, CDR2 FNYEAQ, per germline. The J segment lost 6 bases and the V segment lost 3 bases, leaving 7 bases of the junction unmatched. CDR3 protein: CASSFSGDRADTQYF. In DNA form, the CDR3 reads TGTGCCAGCAGCTTTTCCGGGGACAGGGCTGATACGCAGTATTTT.

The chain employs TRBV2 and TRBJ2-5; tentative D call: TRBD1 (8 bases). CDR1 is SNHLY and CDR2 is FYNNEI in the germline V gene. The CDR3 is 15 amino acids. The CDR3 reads CAGGRETGVRETQYF. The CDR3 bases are TGTGCGGGGGGGAGAGAGACAGGGGTTCGAGAGACCCAGTACTTC.

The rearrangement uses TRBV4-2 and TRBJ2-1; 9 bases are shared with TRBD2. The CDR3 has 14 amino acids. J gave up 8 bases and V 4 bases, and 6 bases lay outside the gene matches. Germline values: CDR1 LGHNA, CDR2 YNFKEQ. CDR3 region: CASSRSGGSDEQFF. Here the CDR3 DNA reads TGTGCCAGCAGCCGGAGCGGGGGGTCGGATGAGCAGTTCTTC.